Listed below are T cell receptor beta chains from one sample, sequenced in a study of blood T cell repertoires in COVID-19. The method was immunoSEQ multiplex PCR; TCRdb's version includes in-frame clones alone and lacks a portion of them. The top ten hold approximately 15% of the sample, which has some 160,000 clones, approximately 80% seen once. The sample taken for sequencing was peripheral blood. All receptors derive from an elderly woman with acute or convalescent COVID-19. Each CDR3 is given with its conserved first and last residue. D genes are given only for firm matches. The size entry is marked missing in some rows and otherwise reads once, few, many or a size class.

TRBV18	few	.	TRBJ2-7	TGTGCCAGCTCACCAGGGCCTACCCCCTCCTACGAGCAGTACTTC	CASSPGPTPSYEQYF
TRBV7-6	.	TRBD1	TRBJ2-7	TGTGCCAGCAGCTCGCGACAGGGGGTTCCCTACGAGCAGTACTTC	CASSSRQGVPYEQYF
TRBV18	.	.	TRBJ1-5	TGTGCCAGCTCACCGGAGGGACGCCCCAATCAGCCCCAGCATTTT	CASSPEGRPNQPQHF
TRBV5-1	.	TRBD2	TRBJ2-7	TGCGCCAGCAGCTTGGCCGGGACTAGCCAGAACGAGCAGTACTTC	CASSLAGTSQNEQYF
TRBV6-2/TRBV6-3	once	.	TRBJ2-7	TGTGCCAGCAGTGGGGCCTACTACGAGCAGTACTTC	CASSGAYYEQYF
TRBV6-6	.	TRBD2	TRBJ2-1	TGTGCCAGCAGTTACTCGACTAGCGGGAGGACCTGGGGCGGGTTCTTC	CASSYSTSGRTWGGFF
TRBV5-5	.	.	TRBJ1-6	TGTGCCAGCATCCCCCAGGGATTAGGCAATTCACCCCTCCACTTT	CASIPQGLGNSPLHF
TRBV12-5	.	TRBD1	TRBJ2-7	TGTGCTAGTGGTTTGGTATTGGGACAGGGGATTAACGAGCAGTACTTC	CASGLVLGQGINEQYF
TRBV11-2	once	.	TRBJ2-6	TGTGCCAGCAGCCTCCTTACGAGAGTGTCTGGGGCCAACGTCCTGACTTTC	CASSLLTRVSGANVLTF
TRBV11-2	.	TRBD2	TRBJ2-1	TGTGCCAGCAGCCCGACTAGCGGGGGGGCGATTGAGCAGTTCTTC	CASSPTSGGAIEQFF
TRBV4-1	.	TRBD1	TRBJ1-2	TGCGCCAGCAGCCCGGGACAGACTAACTATGGCTACACCTTC	CASSPGQTNYGYTF
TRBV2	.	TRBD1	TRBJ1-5	TGTGCCAGCAGTCGACAGGGGTTGGGTCAGCCCCAGCATTTT	CASSRQGLGQPQHF
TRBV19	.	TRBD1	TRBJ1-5	TGTGCCAGTAGGACAGGGATGTGGCAGCCCCAGCATTTT	CASRTGMWQPQHF
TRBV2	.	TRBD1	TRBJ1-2	TGTGCCAGCAAACTCAGGGGGGACTATGGCTACACCTTC	CASKLRGDYGYTF
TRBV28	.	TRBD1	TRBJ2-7	TGTGCCAGCAACCCGGGACAGACTGTTCGCGAGCAGTACTTC	CASNPGQTVREQYF
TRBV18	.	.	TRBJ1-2	TGTGCCAGCTCACCACCGGAGGGTTCTAACTATGGCTACACCTTC	CASSPPEGSNYGYTF
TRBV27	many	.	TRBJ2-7	TGTGCCAGCAGTTCTACGACAGAGAGGCCGAGCTCCTACGAGCAGTACTTC	CASSSTTERPSSYEQYF
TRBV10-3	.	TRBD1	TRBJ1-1	TGTGCCATCAGTGATAACAGGGGGCGAACTGAAGCTTTCTTT	CAISDNRGRTEAFF
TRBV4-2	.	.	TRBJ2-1	TGTGCCAGTGGGGGACAGGACTATCGACTAGCTAGCAGTGAGCAGTTCTTC	CASGGQDYRLASSEQFF
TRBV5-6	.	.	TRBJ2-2	TGTGCCAGCAGCTTTGGGCGGGGCTCGAACACCGGGGAGCTGTTTTTT	CASSFGRGSNTGELFF
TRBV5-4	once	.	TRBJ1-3	TGTGCCAGCAGCGTATCAGGGGCTCCGGGAAACACCATATATTTT	CASSVSGAPGNTIYF
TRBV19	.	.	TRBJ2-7	TGTGCCAGTAGTTCCTTGGGCAGCTCCTACGAGCAGTACTTC	CASSSLGSSYEQYF
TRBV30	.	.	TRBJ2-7	TGTGCCTGGAGTCACAGCTACGAGCAGTACTTC	CAWSHSYEQYF
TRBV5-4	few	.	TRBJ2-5	TGTGCCAGCAGCCGTATCCCCCAAGAGACCCAGTACTTC	CASSRIPQETQYF
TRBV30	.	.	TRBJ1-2	TGTGCCTGGAGTGTGGAGGGGCGACGGGGCGTACTATATGGCTACACCTTC	CAWSVEGRRGVLYGYTF
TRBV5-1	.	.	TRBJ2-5	TGCGCCAGCAGCTTTTCGGGGAAACAAGAGACCCAGTACTTC	CASSFSGKQETQYF
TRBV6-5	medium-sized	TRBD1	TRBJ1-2	TGTGCCAGCAAACCGGGACAGGGGGGCTATGGCTACACCTTC	CASKPGQGGYGYTF
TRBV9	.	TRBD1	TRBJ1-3	TGTGCCAGCAGCCCCCGGACAGGGGGGACGAAGGGCTCTGGAAACACCATATATTTT	CASSPRTGGTKGSGNTIYF
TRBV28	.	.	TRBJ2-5	TGTGCCAGCAGTGCGGGACAGAGCCAAGAGACCCAGTACTTC	CASSAGQSQETQYF
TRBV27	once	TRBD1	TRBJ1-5	TGTGCCAGCAGTCTGGGACAGCAGGATCAGCCCCAGCATTTT	CASSLGQQDQPQHF
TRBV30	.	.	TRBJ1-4	TGTGCCTGGAGTGAGGGGGACGAAAAACTGTTTTTT	CAWSEGDEKLFF
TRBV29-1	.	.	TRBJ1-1	TGCAGCGTTGATCGGACTGAAGCTTTCTTT	CSVDRTEAFF
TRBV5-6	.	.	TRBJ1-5	TGTGCCAGCAGCTATGCAGGCTACAATCAGCCCCAGCATTTT	CASSYAGYNQPQHF
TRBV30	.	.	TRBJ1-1	TGTGCCTGGACCCGTCGGGAGGGATCCACGAACACTGAAGCTTTCTTT	CAWTRREGSTNTEAFF
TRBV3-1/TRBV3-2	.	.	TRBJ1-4	TGTGCCAGCAGCCAACAGGCGTATAGTGAAAAACTGTTTTTT	CASSQQAYSEKLFF
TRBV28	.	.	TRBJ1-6	TGTGCCAGCAGCACCTGGTCCGCAGGAAATTCACCCCTCCACTTT	CASSTWSAGNSPLHF
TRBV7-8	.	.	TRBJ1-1	TGTGCCAGCAGCTTAGGCGGGAGACCCGAAGCTTTCTTT	CASSLGGRPEAFF
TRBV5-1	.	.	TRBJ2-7	TGCGCCAGCCAAAACGGGGTGGGAAGCTCCTACGAGCAGTACTTC	CASQNGVGSSYEQYF
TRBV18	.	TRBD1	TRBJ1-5	TGTGCCAGCTCACCACCGGGACAGGGTCCTCAGCCCCAGCATTTT	CASSPPGQGPQPQHF
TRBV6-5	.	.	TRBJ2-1	TGTGCCAGCGCCGGTTTGAGCGAGCAGTTCTTC	CASAGLSEQFF
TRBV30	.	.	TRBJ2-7	TGTGCCTGGAGTCGGAGCTACGAGCAGTACTTC	CAWSRSYEQYF
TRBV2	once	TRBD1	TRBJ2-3	TGTGCCAGCAGTGATACCAGGGGGCGTACGCAGTATTTT	CASSDTRGRTQYF
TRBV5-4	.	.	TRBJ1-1	TGTGCCAGCAGCTCGCTGACGGGGAACACTGAAGCTTTCTTT	CASSSLTGNTEAFF
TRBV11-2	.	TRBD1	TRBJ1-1	TGTGCCAGCAGCCCCCGACAGGGGATGAACACTGAAGCTTTCTTT	CASSPRQGMNTEAFF
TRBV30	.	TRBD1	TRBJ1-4	TGTGCCTGGAGTGCCGGGACAGGGGGGGAAAAACTGTTTTTT	CAWSAGTGGEKLFF
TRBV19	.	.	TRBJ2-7	TGTGCCAGTAGTATAGGAGGAGGGCACTACGAGCAGTACTTC	CASSIGGGHYEQYF
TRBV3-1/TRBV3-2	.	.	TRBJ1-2	TGTGCCAGCAGCCTAGGGGGTTTTGGCGGGAACTATGGCTACACCTTC	CASSLGGFGGNYGYTF
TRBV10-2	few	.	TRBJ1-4	TGCGCCAGCAGTGACCCCGATTCCCCGGGAAAACTGTTTTTT	CASSDPDSPGKLFF